Listed below are T cell receptor beta chains from one sample, sequenced in a study of blood T cell repertoires in COVID-19. Sequenced by immunoSEQ multiplex PCR; TCRdb stores in-frame clones only, minus some. The table has over 150,000 clones, 91% seen once. Sequenced: peripheral blood. The receptors were sampled from a man aged 45 to 65 with acute or convalescent COVID-19. Both conserved end residues are part of each CDR3. D genes are given only for firm matches. Expanded clones get a size class; other rows say once, few or many, or leave the size out.

v_gene	d_gene	abundance	j_gene	CDR3nt	CDR3aa
TRBV28	-	-	TRBJ1-3	TGTGCCAGCAGTCACCCCGGGGACACCATATATTTT	CASSHPGDTIYF
TRBV30	-	-	TRBJ2-2	TGTGCCTGGCACGGACAGTCGAACACCGGGGAGCTGTTTTTT	CAWHGQSNTGELFF
TRBV6-5	-	-	TRBJ2-7	TGTGCCAGCAGCCCATCACACACGTTCTACGAGCAGTACTTC	CASSPSHTFYEQYF
TRBV21-1	-	once	TRBJ2-1	TGTGCCAGCAGACGAAAGCGGGTTTGCTCCTACAATGAGCAGTTCTTC	CASRRKRVCSYNEQFF
TRBV28	-	few	TRBJ1-6	TGTGCCAGCACTAATTCATGGCAGGGTTATTCACCCCTCCACTTT	CASTNSWQGYSPLHF
TRBV24-1	TRBD1	-	TRBJ2-2	TGTGCCACCAGTGATGCGACAGGGGCCTTCACCGGGGAGCTGTTTTTT	CATSDATGAFTGELFF
TRBV3-1/TRBV3-2	TRBD1	once	TRBJ1-1	TGTGCCAGCAGCCCTGGGACAGGGGTCACTGAAGCTTTCTTT	CASSPGTGVTEAFF
TRBV28	TRBD2	-	TRBJ2-3	TGTGCCAGCAGTTTAGGTAGCGGGGGGGGTTATACGCAGTATTTT	CASSLGSGGGYTQYF
TRBV7-6	-	-	TRBJ1-6	TGTGCCAGCAGCCCCGGAGGAGGTAATCGTTCACCCCTCCACTTT	CASSPGGGNRSPLHF
TRBV6-1	-	-	TRBJ1-5	TGTGCCAGCAGTGAAGCCCCGGACAGACTAAATCAGCCCCAGCATTTT	CASSEAPDRLNQPQHF
TRBV12-3/TRBV12-4	-	once	TRBJ2-7	TGTGCCAGCAGTTTGATGTCTAGCTACGAGCAGTACTTC	CASSLMSSYEQYF
TRBV29-1	-	once	TRBJ1-1	TGCAGCGTTGAAAAGCGACTGAGTATCACTGAAGCTTTCTTT	CSVEKRLSITEAFF
TRBV7-2	TRBD2	-	TRBJ2-3	TGTGCCAGCAGCTCTCAAGCGGGAGGGACAGATACGCAGTATTTT	CASSSQAGGTDTQYF
TRBV19	-	-	TRBJ1-6	TGTGCCAGTAGTGTGGTCTTTGGCGGAAATTCACCCCTCCACTTT	CASSVVFGGNSPLHF
TRBV19	-	once	TRBJ1-4	TGTGCCACCTTAGACAGTAATGAAAAACTGTTTTTT	CATLDSNEKLFF
TRBV18	-	-	TRBJ1-1	TGTGCCAGCTCACCCCAGGATAACCTTGGGTCTGAAGCTTTCTTT	CASSPQDNLGSEAFF
TRBV18	-	-	TRBJ1-2	TGTGCCAGCTCACCACCTTGGGCAGATAACTATGGCTACACCTTC	CASSPPWADNYGYTF
TRBV7-3	TRBD2	-	TRBJ2-1	TGTGCCAGCAGCTTATTCAGCGGGAGTGTTAATGAGCAGTTCTTC	CASSLFSGSVNEQFF
TRBV19	-	-	TRBJ1-1	TGTGCCAGTAGCAGGGGTTATACTGAAGCTTTCTTT	CASSRGYTEAFF
TRBV5-4	-	few	TRBJ2-5	TGTGCCAGCAGCACTAAAGAGACCCAGTACTTC	CASSTKETQYF
TRBV12-3/TRBV12-4	-	once	TRBJ2-3	TGTGCCAGCAGCCCGGGCACAGATACGCAGTATTTT	CASSPGTDTQYF
TRBV6-2/TRBV6-3	-	-	TRBJ2-4	TGTGCCAGCAGTCCCCTTTCGCAGGGCGGAAACATTCAGTACTTC	CASSPLSQGGNIQYF
TRBV5-5	TRBD1	-	TRBJ2-2	TGTGCCAGCAGCCAATGGACAGGGGGCGGCGGGGAGCTGTTTTTT	CASSQWTGGGGELFF
TRBV11-2	-	-	TRBJ2-5	TGTGCCAGCAGCTTAGCGTCGGAGACCCAGTACTTC	CASSLASETQYF
TRBV18	-	-	TRBJ1-5	TGTGCCAGCTCAAATAACAGGTGGGGTCAAAATCAGCCCCAGCATTTT	CASSNNRWGQNQPQHF
TRBV28	-	-	TRBJ1-5	TGTGCCAGCAGTTCCGGACAGTTTGGAAGCAATCAGCCCCAGCATTTT	CASSSGQFGSNQPQHF
TRBV4-1	TRBD1	-	TRBJ1-5	TGCGCCAGCAGCCATAGCCCGGGACAGATCAATCAGCCCCAGCATTTT	CASSHSPGQINQPQHF
TRBV29-1	-	once	TRBJ2-7	TGCAGCGTTGAATTATTGGGAGGAGGGGAGCAGTACTTC	CSVELLGGGEQYF
TRBV24-1	TRBD1	few	TRBJ1-5	TGTGCCACCAGTGGAGGGGGCGAGAGCAATCAGCCCCAGCATTTT	CATSGGGESNQPQHF
TRBV19	-	-	TRBJ1-5	TGTGCCAGTAGTATTGGTAGGGGATTCAATCAGCCCCAGCATTTT	CASSIGRGFNQPQHF
TRBV28	TRBD2	-	TRBJ2-3	TGTGCCAGCAGCCACCCAATAGCGGGAGTAAACACAGATACGCAGTATTTT	CASSHPIAGVNTDTQYF
TRBV7-3	-	-	TRBJ2-2	TGTGCCAGCAGCTTCTCCGGGGGAGCCAACACCGGGGAGCTGTTTTTT	CASSFSGGANTGELFF
TRBV7-9	TRBD2	-	TRBJ2-7	TGTGCCAGCAGCGGTCGGACTAGCTACGAGCAGTACTTC	CASSGRTSYEQYF
TRBV7-3	-	once	TRBJ2-2	TGTGCCAGCAGCTTAACGACAGTGGGCACCGGGGAGCTGTTTTTT	CASSLTTVGTGELFF
TRBV3-1/TRBV3-2	TRBD1	few	TRBJ1-3	TGTGCCAGCAGCCAGGGGAACCCGGGACAGGGGGGAAACACCATATATTTT	CASSQGNPGQGGNTIYF